One TCR beta chain is described in this entry. This CDR3 is 15 amino acids long. V was trimmed by 1 base and J by 6 bases, leaving 16 bases between them. Germline V gives CDR1 SQVTM, CDR2 ANQGSEA. Sequencing targeted TCR beta in blood CD8+ and CD4+ T cells. The sample originates from a study of CD8 T cells in Susac syndrome. RNA amounts of roughly 0.5 to 1 ug underwent reverse transcription with random hexamers. By means of immunoSEQ multiplex PCR, TCR beta CDR3 spanning 54 Vbeta and 13 Jbeta underwent amplification. TCRdb ran MiXCR on the immunoSEQ multiplex PCR reads and lists one entry per CDR3 protein. The sample comprises roughly 160,000 distinct CDR3 sequences, 90% to 97% of which are singletons, and 0.12% rests with the top ten.

The sequenced sample consisted of CD4+ T cells from PBMCs. The chain recombines TRBV29-1 with TRBJ2-1, with D maybe TRBD1 (5 bases). The clonotype comes from a human donor with Susac syndrome. The CDR3 sequence: CSVEGPRQGFNEQFF. The CDR3 nucleotides read TGCAGCGTTGAAGGTCCCCGGCAGGGTTTCAATGAGCAGTTCTTC.